Listed here are 28 T cell receptor beta chains from one sample, sequenced in a study of blood T cell repertoires in COVID-19. Libraries were prepared by immunoSEQ multiplex PCR; TCRdb keeps only in-frame clonotypes and omits some of them. The data hold 300,000 or so clones, with about nine tenths observed a single time. The sequencing input was peripheral blood. Receptors originate from a woman in her 30s with COVID-19, enrolled during active disease.

The chain is built from TRBV29-1 and TRBJ2-1; D not resolved. The CDR3 totals 11 residues. Germline values: CDR1 SQVTM, CDR2 ANQGSEA. The germline V and J ends were trimmed by 7 bases and 4 bases, with 8 bases remaining between them. Written as DNA, the CDR3 is TGCAGCGCGGGCCTTTACAATGAGCAGTTCTTC. The encoded protein is CSAGLYNEQFF.

Points on this clone: Other DNA sequences in the same sample also yield this CDR3. The rearrangement joins TRBV7-9 to TRBJ1-1, with D uncertain. V shed 4 bases and J shed 0 bases, with 6 bases lying between them. The CDR3 is 13 residues long. Germline CDR1 SEHNR, CDR2 FQNEAQ (reference sequence). The CDR3 nucleotides are TGTGCCAGCAGCTCCCTTATGAACACTGAAGCTTTCTTT. It specifies CASSSLMNTEAFF.

The chain combines TRBV7-9 with TRBJ1-3; 10 bases align to TRBD1. Unmatched junction bases numbered 8, after V lost 5 bases and J lost 7 bases. Germline V lookup: CDR1 SEHNR, CDR2 FQNEAQ (reference sequence). This CDR3 has 15 amino acids. CDR3 sequence (DNA): TGTGCCAGCAGCCCACGGACAGGGGGATGGAACACCATATATTTT. Translating it yields CASSPRTGGWNTIYF.

V is TRBV19 and J is TRBJ2-7, with D perhaps TRBD1 (5 bases). Per germline, CDR1 LNHDA and CDR2 SQIVND (reference sequence). This CDR3 contains 13 residues. V gave up 1 base and J gave up 4 bases, with 8 bases separating them. CDR3 region: CASSIGGKYEQYF. The CDR3 coding sequence is TGTGCCAGTAGTATAGGGGGCAAATACGAGCAGTACTTC.

The rearrangement links TRBV7-9 to TRBJ2-3; 12 nucleotides match TRBD2. CDR1 and CDR2 from the germline V gene are SEHNR and FQNEAQ (reference sequence). The junction had 14 bases not matched to a gene; V was cut back by 4 bases and J by 6 bases. This CDR3 has 18 amino acids. CDR3 sequence (DNA): TGTGCCAGCAGCTCGCCACACGGACTAGCGGGACGTACGGATACGCAGTATTTT. Its translation: CASSSPHGLAGRTDTQYF.

This clone was seen once. This chain's CDR3 is CASSQASYHYEQYF. The CDR3 DNA follows: TGTGCCAGCAGCCAAGCGTCCTACCACTACGAGCAGTACTTC. The V gene is TRBV3-1 (or the pseudogene TRBV3-2), the J gene TRBJ2-7; D uncertain. Germline V gene lookup returns CDR1 LGHDT and CDR2 YNNKEL (reference sequence). The CDR3 covers 14 residues. Trimming took 1 base from V and 3 from J, leaving 10 bases between them.

This clone showed up just a few times. This chain connects TRBV6-2 or TRBV6-3 to TRBJ2-7, with TRBD2 identical over 11 bases. The CDR3 spans 17 residues. Per germline, CDR1 MNHEY and CDR2 SVGEGT. The V and J ends lost 5 bases and 2 bases, in that order; junction bases with no gene match: 11. CDR3 sequence: CASSNMGLAVTTYEQYF. In DNA form, the CDR3 reads TGTGCCAGCAGTAATATGGGACTAGCGGTTACTACCTACGAGCAGTACTTC.

The chain recombines TRBV5-6 with TRBJ1-1; no definite D call. The V gene's germline CDR1 is SGHDT and CDR2 YYEEEE. The CDR3 sequence is 14 residues long. Trimming removed 0 bases from V and 2 bases from J, with 8 bases in between. CDR3 region: CASSLAGDNTEAFF. CDR3 bases: TGTGCCAGCAGCTTGGCAGGCGATAACACTGAAGCTTTCTTT.

V gene TRBV24-1 combines with J gene TRBJ2-2; 8 nucleotides agree with TRBD1. The CDR3 loop spans 14 amino acids. V shed 9 bases, J shed 2 bases, and the junction held 4 bases outside the gene matches. Germline V gene sequence: CDR1 KGHDR, CDR2 SFDVKD. The CDR3 region is CATGDRLNTGELFF. The CDR3 bases are TGTGCCACCGGGGACAGGCTAAACACCGGGGAGCTGTTTTTT.

The chain links TRBV5-4 to TRBJ1-1, with a possible D match to TRBD1 (5 bases). V lost 1 base and J 5 bases, leaving 12 bases between the germline ends. This CDR3 has 14 amino acids. Germline loops: CDR1 SGHNT, CDR2 YYREEE (reference sequence). CDR3: CASSLFRGNTEAFF. CDR3 coding DNA: TGTGCCAGCAGCTTGTTTCGGGGGAATACTGAAGCTTTCTTT.

Note on this clone: Other DNA sequences in the sample encode the same CDR3. The chain employs TRBV2 and TRBJ1-5, with D perhaps TRBD1 (5 bases). Germline V gene data show CDR1 as SNHLY and CDR2 as FYNNEI. The CDR3 sequence is 12 residues long. Trimming took 6 bases from V and 5 from J, leaving 8 bases between them. The CDR3 region is CASSQGYQPQHF. CDR3 in DNA: TGTGCCAGCAGCCAGGGATATCAGCCCCAGCATTTT.

This CDR3 is CAFLPPSGPRDTQYF. DNA for the CDR3: TGTGCCTTCCTCCCCCCTAGCGGGCCGCGAGATACGCAGTATTTT. This rearrangement joins TRBV30 to TRBJ2-3; 8 nucleotides match TRBD2. Per germline, CDR1 GTSNPN and CDR2 SVGIG (reference sequence). V was pared by 7 bases and J by 5 bases, with 14 bases of the junction left unmatched. The CDR3 is made up of 15 amino acids.

As concerns this clone: Other DNA variants within this sample encode the same CDR3. V is TRBV5-4 and J is TRBJ1-2; D not certain. V was shortened by 0 bases and J by 2 bases, with 5 bases between the two germline ends. Germline V gene sequence: CDR1 SGHNT, CDR2 YYREEE (reference sequence). CDR3 length: 13 amino acids. CDR3 nucleotides: TGTGCCAGCAGCTTGGGAGTCAACTATGGCTACACCTTC. It codes for CASSLGVNYGYTF.

The chain combines TRBV6-1 with TRBJ2-1; 11 nucleotides line up with TRBD2. Germline values: CDR1 MNHNS, CDR2 SASEGT. The CDR3 sequence is 18 residues long. Trimming cost V 1 base and J 5 bases; bases outside gene matches: 10. The CDR3 DNA sequence: TGTGCCAGCAGTGAAGGGGCTAGCGGGAGGAGCAGGGACAATGAGCAGTTCTTC. Amino acid sequence: CASSEGASGRSRDNEQFF.

This chain joins TRBV7-2 and TRBJ2-7; D not resolved. Germline V gene sequence: CDR1 SGHTA, CDR2 FQGNSA. V lost 5 bases to trimming and J lost 0 bases, with 8 bases between them. The CDR3 contains 13 residues. The CDR3 here is CASSQTGSYEQYF. DNA of the CDR3: TGTGCCAGCAGCCAGACGGGCTCCTACGAGCAGTACTTC.

The chain recombines TRBV16 with TRBJ1-5, with 8 bases matching TRBD1. The CDR3 has 16 residues. J lost 4 bases, V lost 4 bases, and 9 bases had no gene match. CDR1 is KGHSY and CDR2 is FQNENV in the germline V gene. The CDR3 DNA is TGTGCCAGCAGCCGCCATGACAGGGGAGGAAATCAGCCCCAGCATTTT. This gives the protein CASSRHDRGGNQPQHF.

The rearrangement uses TRBV7-2 and TRBJ1-1, with D possibly matching TRBD1 (5 bases). CDR1 is SGHTA, CDR2 FQGNSA, per germline. The V and J ends lost 1 base and 0 bases respectively, with 9 bases between them. The CDR3 extends over 15 amino acids. Here the CDR3 reads CASSLVRAMNTEAFF. The CDR3 region has the DNA TGTGCCAGCAGCTTAGTCAGGGCAATGAACACTGAAGCTTTCTTT. Using reference TRBV7-2 and TRBJ1-1 for the parts outside the CDR3, the full variable domain is GAGVSQSPSNKVTEKGKDVELRCDPISGHTALYWYRQSLGQGLEFLIYFQGNSAPDKSGLPSDRFSAERTGGSVSTLTIQRTQQEDSAVYLCASSLVRAMNTEAFFGQGTRLTVV.

About this clone: The germline gene is not matched at one end of the junction; a read error may be the cause. The chain carries TRBV12-3 or TRBV12-4 and TRBJ1-1; no firm D call. The length of the CDR3 is 13 residues. The CDR3 protein is CASRLVTGTEAFF. CDR3 DNA: TGTGCCAGCAGGTTAGTTACGGGCACTGAAGCTTTCTTT.

V usage is TRBV5-4 and J usage is TRBJ2-1, with unresolved D. The CDR3 spans 11 residues. V was clipped by 2 bases and J by 8 bases, with 5 bases between them. Germline V gene lookup returns CDR1 SGHNT and CDR2 YYREEE (reference sequence). CDR3 residues: CASSFSHEQFF. In DNA form, the CDR3 reads TGTGCCAGCAGCTTTTCTCATGAGCAGTTCTTC.

The V and J genes are TRBV19 and TRBJ1-2; maybe TRBD1 (6 bases). The germline CDR1 and CDR2 sequences are LNHDA and SQIVND (reference sequence). The CDR3 is 14 amino acids. Trimming pared 2 bases from V and 2 bases from J, leaving 9 bases between. DNA of the CDR3: TGTGCCAGTAGTATACGAACAGGGAACTATGGCTACACCTTC. It translates to CASSIRTGNYGYTF.

The chain is built from TRBV7-9 and TRBJ1-1, with 8 positions matching TRBD1. The CDR3 is 16 amino acids. Germline V CDR1 and CDR2: SEHNR, FQNEAQ (reference sequence). V lost 2 bases to trimming and J lost 1 base; unmatched junction nucleotides: 6. DNA of the CDR3: TGTGCCAGCAGCTTATCTTTCGGGACAGGGAACACTGAAGCTTTCTTT. Translated, it gives CASSLSFGTGNTEAFF.

A remark on this clone: A junction end diverges from the germline sequence, so it may reflect a read error. V and J are TRBV12-3 or TRBV12-4 and TRBJ2-7; TRBD1 is a possible D gene (6 bases). This CDR3 is built from 11 residues. Here the CDR3 reads CASSEGDRSNF. The CDR3 DNA reads as TGTGCCAGCAGCGAGGGAGACAGGTCCAACTTC.

The CDR3 loop reads CASSWRSGTHYEQYF. The CDR3 coding sequence is TGCGCCAGCAGCTGGAGGTCGGGTACCCACTACGAGCAGTACTTC. The chain combines TRBV5-1 with TRBJ2-7, with D possibly being TRBD2 (5 bases). In germline, CDR1 is SGHRS, CDR2 YFSETQ. V lost 3 bases, J lost 3 bases, and 16 bases lay in between. The CDR3 length is 15 residues.

This sequence joins TRBV5-6 and TRBJ2-1, with a tentative D call TRBD1 (5 bases). Germline assignment: CDR1 SGHDT and CDR2 YYEEEE. V was pared by 0 bases and J by 7 bases, with 14 bases between. The CDR3 is 15 residues long. The CDR3 DNA reads TGTGCCAGCAGCTTGGAAGGGGAAGGGTGGAATGAGCAGTTCTTC. Translating it yields CASSLEGEGWNEQFF.

The V and J genes are TRBV6-5 and TRBJ2-1; 15 nucleotides align to TRBD2. The length of the CDR3 is 15 residues. Germline CDR1 MNHEY, CDR2 SVGAGI. V was clipped by 6 bases and J by 9 bases; unmatched bases: 6. As DNA, the CDR3 is TGTGCCAGCAGCCGGGGACTAGCGGGAGGCGGTGAGCAGTTCTTC. This gives the protein CASSRGLAGGGEQFF.

This CDR3 is CASSQDRDQPQHF. The CDR3, as DNA: TGTGCCAGCAGCCAGGACAGGGATCAGCCCCAGCATTTT. The chain combines TRBV6-5 with TRBJ1-5, with 8 bases that match TRBD1. This CDR3 comprises 13 residues. The germline gives CDR1 MNHEY, CDR2 SVGAGI. The V and J ends lost 6 bases and 5 bases, in that order; junction bases with no gene match: 3.

V usage is TRBV4-1 and J usage is TRBJ2-1, with TRBD1 matching 8 bases. Germline values: CDR1 MGHRA, CDR2 YSYEKL. The CDR3 is made up of 13 amino acids. V dropped 1 base and J dropped 8; count of bases not matched to a gene: 1. CDR3 region: CASSQVTGDEQFF. Written as DNA, the CDR3 is TGCGCCAGCAGCCAAGTGACAGGGGATGAGCAGTTCTTC.

J is TRBJ2-5 and V is TRBV7-2, with 13 bases aligning to TRBD2. The CDR3 has 18 amino acids. V shed 5 bases and J 4 bases; nucleotides not matched to a gene: 13. Germline V CDR1 and CDR2: SGHTA, FQGNSA. The CDR3 nucleotides are TGTGCCAGCAGCCCTGGACTAGCGGGAGTGTCAGTAGGAGAGACCCAGTACTTC. Amino acids: CASSPGLAGVSVGETQYF.